A selection of T cell receptor beta chains follows, all from one sample in a study of shared clonotypes between healthy human individuals. The data were produced by immunoSEQ multiplex PCR, yet TCRdb's version contains in-frame clones alone and is incomplete. Among approximately 1,500,000 clones listed, approximately 97% were seen once. Input material: naive CD4+ T cells sorted from blood. All receptors come from a man aged 25 to 40 in good health. Each CDR3 is given with its conserved first and last residue. Each record gives: J gene, V gene, clone size, D gene, CDR3 DNA, CDR3 protein. A D gene is named only where the DNA matches it firmly. The size of a clone is reported for some rows only, either as once, few or many, or as a class for expanded clones.

TRBJ1-1	TRBV11-2	NA	NA	TGTGCCAGCAGCTCTACAAGGAACACTGAAGCTTTCTTT	CASSSTRNTEAFF
TRBJ2-7	TRBV11-3	NA	TRBD2	TGTGCCAGCAGCTTGGGTAGCGGGAGTTTCTACGAGCAGTACTTC	CASSLGSGSFYEQYF
TRBJ1-5	TRBV6-5	NA	NA	TGTGCCAGCAGTTACTCACGATACGATCAGCCCCAGCATTTT	CASSYSRYDQPQHF
TRBJ1-1	TRBV18	NA	TRBD1	TGTGCCAGCTCACCGGATCAGGGGGGGGTAACTGAAGCTTTCTTT	CASSPDQGGVTEAFF
TRBJ1-5	TRBV5-5	once	NA	TGTGCCAGCAGCTTTTTATCGGGCCGAGGGGACCTTAATTTT	CASSFLSGRGDLNF
TRBJ1-1	TRBV5-1	NA	NA	TGCGCCAGCAGCTTGGAACCGGGGGCAGGTACTGAAGCTTTCTTT	CASSLEPGAGTEAFF
TRBJ1-1	TRBV7-9	NA	TRBD1	TGTGCCAGCAGCTTGACAGGGCGGGTCACTGAAGCTTTCTTT	CASSLTGRVTEAFF
TRBJ2-7	TRBV7-2	NA	NA	TGTGCCAGCAGCTTAATGGTCGGGCGGAACGAGCAGTACTTC	CASSLMVGRNEQYF
TRBJ2-2	TRBV27	NA	TRBD2	TGTGCCAGCAGTCCAGGACTAGCGGTACCTACCGGGGAGCTGTTTTTT	CASSPGLAVPTGELFF
TRBJ1-2	TRBV29-1	NA	NA	TGCAGCGTTGAAGTCCCAGGGTACTACACCTTC	CSVEVPGYYTF
TRBJ1-4	TRBV5-1	NA	TRBD1	TGCGCCAGCACCTCTATGACAGGGTCTAATGAAAAACTGTTTTTT	CASTSMTGSNEKLFF
TRBJ2-5	TRBV5-1	NA	NA	TGCGCCAGCAGCTTGGATGGGAGGGGGCACCAAGAGACCCAGTACTTC	CASSLDGRGHQETQYF
TRBJ1-5	TRBV5-1	NA	NA	TGCGCCAGCAGCCCGGGGCCGAGACAGGCGTTTTTCGATAGCAATCAGCCCCAGCATTTT	CASSPGPRQAFFDSNQPQHF
TRBJ2-2	TRBV29-1	NA	NA	TGCAACGCCGGGGCGGCGAACACCGGGGAGCTGTTTTTT	CNAGAANTGELFF
TRBJ2-1	TRBV5-1	NA	NA	TGCGCCAGCAGCTTTTCCGGGACTCCCATCTACAATGAGCAGTTCTTC	CASSFSGTPIYNEQFF
TRBJ2-1	TRBV6-1	once	TRBD2	TGTGCCAGCAGTGAAATCATGGATAGCGGGAGAAGCAATGAGCAGTTCTTC	CASSEIMDSGRSNEQFF
TRBJ2-3	TRBV6-4	NA	NA	TGTGCCAGCAGTGACACGCTACGGGTTACGCAGTATTTT	CASSDTLRVTQYF
TRBJ2-7	TRBV5-5	NA	TRBD1	TGTGCCAGCAGCTTGGGGAAAGGGACAGGGCAGACCTACGAGCAGTACTTC	CASSLGKGTGQTYEQYF
TRBJ2-1	TRBV5-1	NA	NA	TGCGCCAGCAGCTTATCAGACCTCTACAATGAGCAGTTCTTC	CASSLSDLYNEQFF
TRBJ2-5	TRBV5-4	NA	NA	TGTGCCAGCAGCTTGAGGGGTGTAGTCGGGTCCCAGTACTTC	CASSLRGVVGSQYF
TRBJ2-3	TRBV7-2	NA	NA	TGTGCCAGCAGCTTCGCTACAGATACGCAGTATTTT	CASSFATDTQYF
TRBJ2-1	TRBV2	NA	NA	TGTGCCAGCAGTGAAGCAATTCCGTACGGGGAGCTGTTCTTC	CASSEAIPYGELFF
TRBJ1-2	TRBV30	NA	NA	TGTGCCTGGAGTGTCCTCAATGGCTACACCTTC	CAWSVLNGYTF
TRBJ2-3	TRBV4-1	NA	NA	TGCGCCAGCAGCCAACGGTGGGGGTTCCCACCCGATACGCAGTATTTT	CASSQRWGFPPDTQYF
TRBJ2-4	TRBV7-6	NA	TRBD1	TGTGCCAGCAGTAGGACAGGGACTGTTGGAAACATTCAGTACTTC	CASSRTGTVGNIQYF
TRBJ2-1	TRBV9	NA	TRBD1	TGTGCCAGCAGCCCGGGACAGGGTGTTTATGAGCAGTTCTTC	CASSPGQGVYEQFF
TRBJ2-4	TRBV28	NA	NA	TGTGCCAGCAGTGGGGGAGTCCTGATGAACGAGAAGGTCCTCGCCAAAAACATTCAGTACTTC	CASSGGVLMNEKVLAKNIQYF
TRBJ2-6	TRBV18	NA	NA	TGTGCCAGCTCACCACTAGTTGGCGGCAGGGGAAGGTCTGGGGCCAACGTCCTGACTTTC	CASSPLVGGRGRSGANVLTF
TRBJ2-2	TRBV19	NA	NA	TGTGCCAGTAGCATCAGGGGGGAGCTGTTTTTT	CASSIRGELFF
TRBJ2-2	TRBV28	NA	NA	TGTGCCAGCAGTCCCCGCTGGGGGGAGCTGTTTTTT	CASSPRWGELFF
TRBJ2-5	TRBV10-1	NA	TRBD2	TGCGCCAGCAGTCCCGGGACTAGCGGCCGGGTGGCCCAGTACTTC	CASSPGTSGRVAQYF
TRBJ2-5	TRBV5-3	NA	TRBD2	TGTGCCAGAAGCCTGCGGGAGGACCAAGAGACCCAGTACTTC	CARSLREDQETQYF
TRBJ2-7	TRBV28	NA	NA	TGTGCCAGCAGTTTCTCCCCTCTGTTCGCGGCGGGTTACGAGCAGTACTTC	CASSFSPLFAAGYEQYF
TRBJ2-1	TRBV7-2	NA	NA	TGTGCCAGCAGGGCCTCGGGGCGCGAGTACCTTGAGCAGTTCTTC	CASRASGREYLEQFF
TRBJ2-1	TRBV27	NA	NA	TGTGCCAGCAGTTTAAAGCCCTACAATGAGCAGTTCTTC	CASSLKPYNEQFF
TRBJ2-1	TRBV7-3	NA	NA	TGTGCCAGCAGCTTAATATCGTCGGACAATGAGCAGTTCTTC	CASSLISSDNEQFF
TRBJ2-2	TRBV19	NA	NA	TGTGCCAGTGGGCGGGGGACAGCGAACACCGGGGAGCTGTTTTTT	CASGRGTANTGELFF
TRBJ2-1	TRBV18	NA	NA	TGTGCCAGCTCCGACACCGGGAATTCTTACAATGAGCAGTTCTTC	CASSDTGNSYNEQFF
TRBJ2-5	TRBV27	NA	NA	TGTGCCAGCATCAGAAAGGGACAACCTGGAGAGACCCAGTACTTC	CASIRKGQPGETQYF
TRBJ2-7	TRBV7-8	once	NA	TGTGCCAGCAGCCGAACGGGATCAAGCTCCTACGAGCAGTACTTC	CASSRTGSSSYEQYF
TRBJ2-5	TRBV4-1	NA	NA	TGCGCCAGCAGCCAAAACGCTGGAAACCCCGGTGAGACCCAGTACTTC	CASSQNAGNPGETQYF
TRBJ1-3	TRBV6-5	NA	NA	TGTGCCAGCAGTTACCTAGGACAGAGGGACACCATATATTTT	CASSYLGQRDTIYF
TRBJ2-5	TRBV7-6	NA	TRBD2	TGTGCCAGCAGTCGTAATATAGCGGGAGGGTTGCCAGAGACCCAGTACTTC	CASSRNIAGGLPETQYF
TRBJ2-7	TRBV15	NA	NA	TGTGCCACCAGCCCCCAGAATGCGGCGTCCTACGAGCAGTACTTC	CATSPQNAASYEQYF
TRBJ1-1	TRBV5-6	NA	TRBD1	TGTGCCAGCAGGCTGGACAGGGACCACCGAGAAGCTTTCTTT	CASRLDRDHREAFF
TRBJ2-7	TRBV9	NA	TRBD1	TGTGCCAGCAGTTTGGGACAGGGGTTCTACGAGCAGTACTTC	CASSLGQGFYEQYF
TRBJ2-6	TRBV4-1	NA	TRBD1	TGCGCCAGCAGCCAGGTACCGGGACAGGGGCCCCCCTCTGGGGCCAACGTCCTGACTTTC	CASSQVPGQGPPSGANVLTF
TRBJ2-1	TRBV10-1	NA	TRBD2	TGCGCCAGCAGTGAGAGGGGAGGGAGCTCCTACAATGAGCAGTTCTTC	CASSERGGSSYNEQFF
TRBJ1-3	TRBV18	NA	NA	TGTGCCAGCTCACCGCGCCAGTTCTCTGGAAACACCATATATTTT	CASSPRQFSGNTIYF